The 27 T cell receptor beta chains reported below all come from one sample, sequenced in a study of T-cell memory formation after mild COVID-19 (dated by TCRdb to the early 2020s). Library generation was performed with 5' RACE. Sequencing relied on an Illumina NovaSeq 6000. TCRdb redid the processing of the public reads, applying fastp at Q25 and MiXCR, and retained in-frame beta chains. Rows with one shared CDR3 protein collapse into an entry with the most common genes and DNA. This sample gives under 250,000 distinct CDR3 sequences in total; roughly 14% of them show up just once. The top ten clones comprise more than 2% of the sample. The sample consisted of PBMCs or a T cell subset sorted from them (not recorded which). The receptors stem from an adult woman who had mild COVID-19 (a few samples of this study predate the infection). The sample titles of this study are shuffled in the database, so cell type and time point are left out; the donor was told from shared clones.

This clonotype came up many times. The CDR3 bases are TGTGCCAGCAGCTTAGGGGGGTTTAACACTGAAGCTTTCTTT. Its translation: CASSLGGFNTEAFF. This chain links TRBV7-8 with TRBJ1-1, with D maybe TRBD1 (5 bases). The CDR3 covers 14 residues. Germline V gene sequence: CDR1 SGHVS, CDR2 FQNEAQ. The V gene lost 1 base and the J gene lost 2 bases, with 8 bases spanning the gap.

The sample holds many counts of this clonotype. V is TRBV6-5 and J is TRBJ2-1, with D uncertain. This CDR3 is 15 amino acids long. With 2 bases removed from V and 4 bases from J, the gap between germline ends came to 12 bases. In germline, CDR1 is MNHEY, CDR2 SVGAGI. The CDR3 is CASSYGYLRYNEQFF. CDR3 coding DNA: TGTGCCAGCAGTTACGGGTATCTCCGATACAATGAGCAGTTCTTC.

This clonotype was seen a few times. The V gene is TRBV7-9, the J gene TRBJ2-7; 13 nucleotides line up with TRBD2. The V gene's germline CDR1 is SEHNR and CDR2 FQNEAQ (reference sequence). V gave up 1 base and J gave up 5 bases; unmatched junction bases: 17. The CDR3 is made up of 20 amino acids. DNA of the CDR3: TGTGCCAGCAGCTTAGTTATTCTATCGACTAGCGGGAGGCTTAGGCACGAGCAGTACTTC. This gives the protein CASSLVILSTSGRLRHEQYF.

The rearrangement joins TRBV12-3 or TRBV12-4 to TRBJ2-2; D is perhaps TRBD1 (7 bases). The CDR3 covers 14 residues. Trimming stripped 7 bases from V and 6 bases from J, with 15 bases between. The CDR3 region has the DNA TGTGCCAGCAATCTCCAGGGGGAGGCCGGGGAGCTGTTTTTT. Its translation: CASNLQGEAGELFF.

A few counts support this clonotype. The V gene is TRBV24-1, the J gene TRBJ2-1, with a tentative D call TRBD2 (5 bases). V lost 0 bases to trimming and J lost 3 bases, with 11 bases between them. Germline V gene sequence: CDR1 KGHDR, CDR2 SFDVKD. CDR3 length: 16 residues. The CDR3 sequence: CATSDLRPEGYNEQFF. CDR3 nucleotide sequence: TGTGCCACCAGTGATTTGCGGCCCGAGGGCTACAATGAGCAGTTCTTC.

This chain joins TRBV24-1 and TRBJ2-6; 8 bases align to TRBD1. CDR3 size: 18 residues. CDR1 is KGHDR, CDR2 SFDVKD, per germline. V shed 3 bases and J 0 bases; nucleotides not matched to a gene: 6. Here the CDR3 reads CATSDAGTGTSGANVLTF. CDR3 nucleotide sequence: TGTGCCACCAGTGATGCCGGGACAGGAACCTCTGGGGCCAACGTCCTGACTTTC.

The gene calls are TRBV5-1 and TRBJ1-6; D is unclear. This CDR3 has 14 residues. CDR1 and CDR2 from the germline V gene are SGHRS and YFSETQ. V shed 4 bases and J shed 6 bases, with 11 bases lying between them. CDR3 nucleotide sequence: TGCGCCAGCAGCAAGGAGATTCTTAATTCACCCCTCCACTTT. The encoded protein is CASSKEILNSPLHF.

The table lists this clonotype with a few counts. The gene calls are TRBV7-3 and TRBJ2-1; 10 bases line up with TRBD2. Looked up from germline, CDR1 is SGHTA and CDR2 is FQGTGA. CDR3 length: 17 amino acids. The V gene end was trimmed by 1 base and the J gene end by 9 bases; junction bases not matched to a gene: 12. CDR3 residues: CASSLSPGAGGPGEQFF. The DNA of the CDR3 is TGTGCCAGCAGCTTAAGCCCCGGAGCGGGAGGGCCGGGTGAGCAGTTCTTC.

The chain is built from TRBV11-2 and TRBJ2-3; D perhaps matches TRBD2 (6 bases). Between the trimmed V and J ends, which lost 5 bases and 3 bases, there was a span of 12 bases. Germline CDR1 SGHAT, CDR2 FQNNGV. The CDR3 length is 14 residues. The chain's CDR3 is CASSVWDLTDTQYF. The DNA of the CDR3 is TGTGCCAGCAGCGTTTGGGACTTAACAGATACGCAGTATTTT.

This clonotype was detected only a few times. CDR3 amino acids: CSAKEGSYGYTF. In nucleotides, the CDR3 is TGCAGTGCTAAGGAGGGCAGCTATGGCTACACCTTC. V usage is TRBV20-1 and J usage is TRBJ1-2, with unresolved D. Germline values: CDR1 DFQATT, CDR2 SNEGSKA (reference sequence). This CDR3 is 12 amino acids long. Trimming left V 4 bases short and J 4 bases short, with 10 bases between.

This chain links TRBV20-1 with TRBJ2-7; 7 bases fit TRBD1. V lost 0 bases, J lost 3 bases, and 2 bases stayed unmatched. Per germline, CDR1 DFQATT and CDR2 SNEGSKA (reference sequence). The CDR3 sequence is 13 residues long. CDR3: CSAREDRDYEQYF. The CDR3 DNA reads as TGCAGTGCTAGAGAAGACAGGGACTACGAGCAGTACTTC.

This clonotype came up a few times. The genes are TRBV6-2 or TRBV6-3 and TRBJ1-1; D is unresolved. V lost 5 bases and J 1 base, leaving 20 bases between the germline ends. The CDR3 totals 17 residues. From germline, CDR1 is MNHEY and CDR2 SVGEGT. DNA for the CDR3: TGTGCCAGCAGTGTATACGAATACTCCCCGGGGAACACTGAAGCTTTCTTT. As protein: CASSVYEYSPGNTEAFF.

This clonotype has a count of ten or more. The chain joins TRBV5-1 to TRBJ1-4; D gene ambiguous. Trimming shortened V by 7 bases and J by 8 bases, and 18 bases separated the two germline ends. The CDR3 totals 14 residues. In germline, CDR1 is SGHRS, CDR2 YFSETQ. CDR3 bases: TGCGCCAGCCGTTTTAAGGGTGTCGGAGAAAAACTGTTTTTT. It translates to CASRFKGVGEKLFF. The complete variable domain, with remaining parts taken from reference TRBV5-1 and TRBJ1-4, reads KAGVTQTPRYLIKTRGQQVTLSCSPISGHRSVSWYQQTPGQGLQFLFEYFSETQRNKGNFPGRFSGRQFSNSRSEMNVSTLELGDSALYLCASRFKGVGEKLFFGSGTQLSVL.

The chain is built from TRBV19 and TRBJ2-2; D not resolved. V was clipped by 0 bases and J by 1 base, with 3 bases between them. This CDR3 spans 14 amino acids. CDR1 is LNHDA and CDR2 is SQIVND in the germline V gene (reference sequence). The DNA for the CDR3 is TGTGCCAGTAGTATAGAAGGGAACACCGGGGAGCTGTTTTTT. Protein sequence: CASSIEGNTGELFF.

The chain carries TRBV27 and TRBJ1-3, with 7 bases fitting TRBD1. CDR3 length: 17 amino acids. Germline CDR1 and CDR2: MNHEY and SMNVEV (reference sequence). Trimming took 3 bases from V and 0 from J; bases not matched to a gene: 8. CDR3 region: CASSLGRGSSSGNTIYF. In nucleotides, the CDR3 is TGTGCCAGCAGTTTGGGCAGGGGGTCGAGCTCTGGAAACACCATATATTTT.

At least ten counts were recorded for this clonotype. CDR3 in DNA: TGTGCCAGCAGTTACGAAGGGGGTAGATTTCAGTACTTC. It translates to CASSYEGGRFQYF. The chain combines TRBV6-5 with TRBJ2-4, with D perhaps matching TRBD1 (6 bases). Deletions cut 2 bases from V and 11 bases from J, with 13 bases between. In germline, CDR1 is MNHEY, CDR2 SVGAGI. The CDR3 covers 13 residues.

The chain employs TRBV5-1 and TRBJ2-7, with 9 bases matching TRBD1. J gave up 2 bases and V 3 bases, and 3 bases lay outside the gene matches. CDR1 and CDR2 (germline): SGHRS, YFSETQ. The CDR3 covers 14 residues. The CDR3 DNA reads as TGCGCCAGCAGCTGGGGACAGGGAGCCTACGAGCAGTACTTC. Translated: CASSWGQGAYEQYF.

The chain links TRBV7-9 to TRBJ1-5, with a tentative D call TRBD1 (5 bases). Germline V gene lookup returns CDR1 SEHNR and CDR2 FQNEAQ (reference sequence). Trimming left V 5 bases short and J 3 bases short, with 14 bases between. This CDR3 has 15 residues. CDR3 nucleotides: TGTGCCAGCAGCCTTATGGGGGGGAACAATCAGCCCCAGCATTTT. Encoded protein: CASSLMGGNNQPQHF.

This clonotype has a handful of counts. The genes are TRBV12-3 or TRBV12-4 and TRBJ2-3, with TRBD2 matching over 11 bases. Trimming at V came to 4 bases and at J to 3 bases, leaving 9 bases not matched to a gene. The CDR3 has 17 residues. CDR3 loop: CASSSTTSGIVTDTQYF. CDR3 in DNA: TGTGCCAGCAGTTCCACGACTAGCGGGATCGTGACAGATACGCAGTATTTT.

V gene TRBV14 combines with J gene TRBJ2-7, with D perhaps matching TRBD2 (6 bases). Germline assignment: CDR1 SGHDN and CDR2 FVKESK. The CDR3 loop spans 13 amino acids. With 1 base removed from V and 12 bases from J, the gap between germline ends came to 16 bases. DNA of the CDR3: TGTGCCAGCAGCCAAGGGGACCGGGAGAGGAGGTACTTC. Translation: CASSQGDRERRYF.

CDR3 protein: CASSLQGRSNYGYTF. The DNA for the CDR3 is TGTGCCAGCAGCTTGCAGGGACGTTCTAACTATGGCTACACCTTC. This chain connects TRBV5-6 to TRBJ1-2; perhaps TRBD1 as D (5 bases). The CDR3 runs to 15 residues. CDR1 SGHDT and CDR2 YYEEEE come from the germline V gene. V lost 1 base and J lost 0, with 10 bases in between.

This clonotype has a count of ten or more. CDR3 in DNA: TGCAGTGTGCGGGGCCTCACAGATACGCAGTATTTT. It is translated as CSVRGLTDTQYF. The rearrangement links TRBV20-1 to TRBJ2-3, with a tentative D call TRBD2 (6 bases). V was pared by 7 bases and J by 2 bases, with 10 bases between. CDR3 length: 12 residues. CDR1 and CDR2 from the germline V gene are DFQATT and SNEGSKA (reference sequence).

The chain uses TRBV24-1 and TRBJ2-1; 8 nucleotides line up with TRBD2. V shed 4 bases, J shed 5 bases, and the junction held 15 bases outside the gene matches. Germline values: CDR1 KGHDR, CDR2 SFDVKD. The CDR3 consists of 18 residues. In DNA form, the CDR3 reads TGTGCCACCAGTGACCCTAGCTGGGCGGGAGGACTGGACAATGAGCAGTTCTTC. It translates to CATSDPSWAGGLDNEQFF.

This chain uses TRBV7-2 with TRBJ1-5, with 8 bases lining up with TRBD1. The CDR3 loop spans 14 amino acids. V shed 6 bases and J 9 bases; nucleotides not matched to a gene: 10. The germline gives CDR1 SGHTA, CDR2 FQGNSA. CDR3 residues: CASSLGTGGLPQHF. CDR3 bases: TGTGCCAGCAGTCTGGGGACAGGCGGACTGCCCCAGCATTTT. Drawing the rest from reference TRBV7-2 and TRBJ1-5, the complete variable domain is GAGVSQSPSNKVTEKGKDVELRCDPISGHTALYWYRQSLGQGLEFLIYFQGNSAPDKSGLPSDRFSAERTGGSVSTLTIQRTQQEDSAVYLCASSLGTGGLPQHFGDGTRLSIL.

The chain employs TRBV5-1 and TRBJ1-6; D uncertain. The CDR3 extends over 14 amino acids. With 0 bases removed from V and 7 bases from J, the gap between germline ends came to 8 bases. Germline V gene lookup returns CDR1 SGHRS and CDR2 YFSETQ. CDR3 residues: CASSLVPWNSPLHF. In DNA form, the CDR3 reads TGCGCCAGCAGCTTGGTACCGTGGAATTCACCCCTCCACTTT.

The chain recombines TRBV3-1 with TRBJ2-7; 10 positions agree with TRBD1. Germline CDR1 LGHDT, CDR2 YNNKEL (reference sequence). V lost 1 base to trimming and J lost 5 bases; unmatched junction nucleotides: 11. This CDR3 region has 17 residues. The CDR3 DNA reads TGTGCCAGCAGCCAAGGCTTCCGGGACAGGGGATTGAACGAGCAGTACTTC. It specifies CASSQGFRDRGLNEQYF.

The V gene is TRBV11-2, the J gene TRBJ2-5; 7 bases agree with TRBD2. CDR3 length: 15 residues. Trimming cost V 4 bases and J 7 bases; bases outside gene matches: 12. Germline-derived CDR1 and CDR2 are SGHAT and FQNNGV. The CDR3 loop is CASSSPPGGSGTQYF. In nucleotides, the CDR3 is TGTGCCAGCAGCTCCCCACCGGGCGGGAGCGGGACCCAGTACTTC.